Listed below are T cell receptor beta chains from one sample, sequenced in a study of patients and donors after allogeneic stem cell transplantation. TCRdb passed the RT-PCR reads through MiXCR, listing each CDR3 protein once. The data show about a million distinct CDR3 sequences, more than 15% seen once. Input material: blood, either unsorted or a sorted T cell fraction (not recorded which). These receptors all stem from a human donor who was either an allogeneic HSCT recipient or a stem cell or donor lymphocyte infusion donor (not recorded which). It is not recorded whose cells these are; they may come from a transplant donor. Both conserved end residues are part of each CDR3. The D gene is left open where the match is weak. Clone sizes are given selectively: once, few, many, or a class where the clone is expanded.

v_gene	j_gene	d_gene	abundance	CDR3aa	CDR3nt
TRBV5-1	TRBJ1-2	TRBD1	NA	CASSYTQGLDYGYTF	TGCGCCAGCAGCTACACACAGGGGTTGGACTATGGCTACACCTTC
TRBV12-3/TRBV12-4	TRBJ2-5	NA	many	CASSSGPTGTQYF	TGTGCCAGCAGTTCAGGGCCTACAGGGACCCAGTACTTC
TRBV9	TRBJ2-6	NA	many	CASSVAGAGANVLTF	TGTGCCAGCAGCGTAGCGGGGGCTGGGGCCAACGTCCTGACTTTC
TRBV4-1	TRBJ1-1	TRBD1	NA	CASSQGQGVGRNTEAFF	TGCGCCAGCAGCCAAGGACAGGGGGTAGGTCGGAACACTGAAGCTTTCTTT
TRBV20-1	TRBJ2-1	TRBD2	NA	CSASFVGRAANEQFF	TGCAGTGCTAGCTTTGTCGGGAGGGCCGCCAATGAGCAGTTCTTC
TRBV20-1	TRBJ2-2	TRBD1	few	CSATGVTGRTGELFF	TGCAGTGCTACTGGGGTGACAGGGCGCACCGGGGAGCTGTTTTTT
TRBV7-2	TRBJ2-1	TRBD2	few	CASSMPGLAGGHNEQFF	TGTGCCAGCAGCATGCCGGGACTAGCGGGGGGCCACAATGAGCAGTTCTTC
TRBV21-1	TRBJ2-2	NA	NA	CASYRGQLNTGELFF	TGTGCCAGCTACCGGGGACAGTTAAACACCGGGGAGCTGTTTTTT
TRBV2	TRBJ2-7	NA	NA	CASNSGARFSYEQYF	TGTGCCAGCAACTCGGGGGCGAGATTCTCCTACGAGCAGTACTTC
TRBV6-2/TRBV6-3	TRBJ2-3	NA	NA	CASRGRDYTDTQYF	TGTGCCAGCAGGGGAAGAGACTACACAGATACGCAGTATTTT
TRBV24-1	TRBJ2-2	NA	NA	CATRSSFGELFF	TGTGCCACCAGGAGTTCTTTTGGGGAGCTGTTTTTT
TRBV7-2	TRBJ1-1	NA	few	CASSFWGGFRMNTEAFF	TGTGCCAGCAGCTTCTGGGGGGGCTTCCGCATGAACACTGAAGCTTTCTTT
TRBV11-2	TRBJ1-1	TRBD1	NA	CASSSIADRGLSFF	TGTGCCAGCAGCTCAATAGCCGACAGGGGGCTATCTTTCTTT
TRBV6-5	TRBJ1-1	NA	NA	CASSYSSLGPLNTEAFF	TGTGCCAGCAGTTACTCTAGCCTGGGACCGCTGAACACTGAAGCTTTCTTT
TRBV6-1	TRBJ1-1	NA	few	CASSKMGTQNTEAFF	TGTGCCAGCAGTAAGATGGGGACCCAAAACACTGAAGCTTTCTTT
TRBV6-1	TRBJ2-1	TRBD2	few	CASSTRLAGTNEQFF	TGTGCCAGCAGTACTAGACTAGCGGGAACTAATGAGCAGTTCTTC
TRBV5-1	TRBJ2-7	NA	NA	CASSLSGSSSYEQYF	TGCGCCAGCAGCCTATCGGGCAGCAGCTCCTACGAGCAGTACTTC
TRBV14	TRBJ2-3	TRBD2	NA	CASSQAGRSTDTQYF	TGTGCCAGCAGCCAAGCCGGGAGGAGCACAGATACGCAGTATTTT
TRBV12-3/TRBV12-4	TRBJ2-5	TRBD1	few	CASSPTGMMWTQYF	TGTGCCAGCAGTCCGACAGGGATGATGTGGACCCAGTACTTC
TRBV27	TRBJ2-5	TRBD2	NA	CASKFRGLAGGQETQYF	TGTGCCAGCAAATTTAGGGGACTAGCGGGAGGGCAAGAGACCCAGTACTTC
TRBV4-3	TRBJ1-1	NA	many	CASSQGPGESEAFF	TGCGCCAGCAGCCAAGGTCCAGGGGAGAGTGAAGCTTTCTTT
TRBV5-1	TRBJ1-2	NA	many	CASSLDSRETYGYTF	TGCGCCAGCAGCTTGGATTCCCGGGAAACCTATGGCTACACCTTC
TRBV14	TRBJ2-3	NA	once	CASSQATRTQYF	TGTGCCAGCAGCCAAGCCACAAGGACGCAGTATTTT
TRBV21-1	TRBJ2-5	NA	few	CASSRPPNKETQYF	TGTGCCAGCAGCCGTCCCCCGAACAAAGAGACCCAGTACTTC
TRBV10-3	TRBJ2-7	NA	NA	CAISADSSFTYEQYF	TGTGCCATCAGTGCTGACTCTTCCTTTACCTACGAGCAGTACTTC
TRBV12-5	TRBJ2-1	TRBD1	NA	CASGSNTGTGYREQFF	TGTGCTAGTGGTTCTAATACCGGGACAGGATACCGTGAGCAGTTCTTC
TRBV29-1	TRBJ1-1	TRBD1	NA	CSVDRGRGRSNTEAFF	TGCAGCGTTGACCGTGGCAGGGGGCGATCTAACACTGAAGCTTTCTTT
TRBV7-2	TRBJ2-5	TRBD2	NA	CASSFRGDQETQYF	TGTGCCAGCAGTTTTCGGGGGGATCAAGAGACCCAGTACTTC
TRBV5-1	TRBJ2-4	NA	few	CASSLEGRGAKNIQYF	TGCGCCAGCAGCTTGGAGGGGAGAGGGGCCAAAAACATTCAGTACTTC
TRBV10-3	TRBJ2-3	NA	many	CAIRHRVGLTTDTQYF	TGTGCCATCAGGCACAGGGTGGGACTAACCACAGATACGCAGTATTTT
TRBV6-5	TRBJ1-3	TRBD1	NA	CASSYRDSSGNTIYF	TGTGCCAGCAGTTACCGGGACAGCTCTGGAAACACCATATATTTT
TRBV7-2	TRBJ1-1	TRBD1	once	CASTRSRTGGSGAEAFF	TGTGCCAGCACCCGAAGTAGGACAGGGGGTTCTGGCGCTGAAGCTTTCTTT
TRBV7-9	TRBJ2-1	TRBD1	NA	CASSLQPPGQLYNEQFF	TGTGCCAGCAGCTTACAGCCCCCGGGACAGCTCTACAATGAGCAGTTCTTC
TRBV4-1	TRBJ2-5	TRBD2	few	CASSRESGSWRETQYF	TGCGCCAGCAGCCGGGAGAGCGGGAGTTGGAGAGAGACCCAGTACTTC
TRBV10-3	TRBJ2-5	TRBD2	NA	CAISGPPGREEETQYF	TGTGCCATCAGTGGTCCCCCCGGGAGGGAGGAGGAGACCCAGTACTTC
TRBV3-1	TRBJ2-1	NA	NA	CASSQTRRDGAHNEQFF	TGTGCCAGCAGCCAAACACGCCGGGACGGGGCCCACAATGAGCAGTTCTTC
TRBV4-1	TRBJ2-3	TRBD1	NA	CASSQFSGQYPDTQYF	TGCGCCAGCAGCCAATTTTCGGGACAGTACCCAGATACGCAGTATTTT
TRBV5-5	TRBJ2-3	TRBD1	NA	CASRVGQGTDTQYF	TGTGCCAGCAGGGTGGGACAGGGGACAGATACGCAGTATTTT
TRBV12-3/TRBV12-4	TRBJ2-2	NA	many	CASTEGLRLPTGELFF	TGTGCCAGCACCGAGGGACTCCGACTTCCCACCGGGGAGCTGTTTTTT
TRBV28	TRBJ2-1	NA	few	CASSFPLAGNEQFF	TGTGCCAGCAGTTTTCCCTTGGCCGGAAATGAGCAGTTCTTC
TRBV9	TRBJ2-5	NA	few	CASSVEGRPQETQYF	TGTGCCAGCAGCGTAGAGGGCCGCCCCCAAGAGACCCAGTACTTC
TRBV6-2/TRBV6-3	TRBJ1-5	NA	few	CASRDQEGNQPQHF	TGTGCCAGCAGAGATCAAGAAGGCAATCAGCCCCAGCATTTT
TRBV2	TRBJ1-4	TRBD1	NA	CASKDRDNEKLFF	TGTGCCAGCAAGGACAGGGATAATGAAAAACTGTTTTTT
TRBV25-1	TRBJ2-3	NA	NA	CASSAALTGGTDTQYF	TGTGCCAGCAGTGCCGCCCTAACGGGAGGCACAGATACGCAGTATTTT
TRBV29-1	TRBJ1-2	NA	few	CSVDTPGPNYGYTF	TGCAGCGTTGATACACCGGGCCCAAACTATGGCTACACCTTC
TRBV27	TRBJ2-1	TRBD1	many	CASSSGQAPSNEQFF	TGTGCCAGCAGTTCGGGACAGGCCCCTTCTAATGAGCAGTTCTTC
TRBV30	TRBJ1-5	NA	few	CAWRSGRGNQPQHF	TGTGCCTGGAGGTCAGGACGGGGCAATCAGCCCCAGCATTTT
TRBV3-1	TRBJ2-2	TRBD2	NA	CASSRGAGGTITGELFF	TGTGCCAGCAGCCGCGGAGCGGGAGGGACGATCACCGGGGAGCTGTTTTTT
TRBV4-1	TRBJ2-4	NA	NA	CASSQAPGGDRKNIQYF	TGCGCCAGCAGCCAAGCTCCCGGGGGCGATCGCAAAAACATTCAGTACTTC
TRBV24-1	TRBJ1-3	NA	few	CATHTIYF	TGTGCCACCCACACCATATATTTT
TRBV6-2/TRBV6-3	TRBJ1-5	NA	few	CASSYRRQDSNQPQHF	TGTGCCAGCAGTTACCGGAGACAGGATTCCAATCAGCCCCAGCATTTT
TRBV2	TRBJ2-7	NA	few	CASSEGQLLMEQYF	TGTGCCAGCAGTGAAGGGCAGTTACTAATGGAGCAGTACTTC
TRBV12-3/TRBV12-4	TRBJ2-2	TRBD2	few	CASSLAGRGGELFF	TGTGCCAGCAGTTTAGCCGGGAGGGGCGGGGAGCTGTTTTTT
TRBV6-2/TRBV6-3	TRBJ1-5	NA	few	CASSYVGNNQPQHF	TGTGCCAGCAGTTACGTAGGGAACAATCAGCCCCAGCATTTT
TRBV5-1	TRBJ1-4	NA	NA	CASSLMGDQGEKLFF	TGCGCCAGCAGCTTGATGGGGGATCAAGGTGAAAAACTGTTTTTT
TRBV12-3/TRBV12-4	TRBJ1-4	NA	many	CASSWNEKLFF	TGTGCCAGCAGCTGGAATGAAAAACTGTTTTTT
TRBV20-1	TRBJ1-5	NA	few	CSARVPGGAGNQPQHF	TGCAGTGCTAGAGTCCCGGGGGGGGCTGGCAATCAGCCCCAGCATTTT